This record looks at one TCR beta chain sequence and its context. Its target is unknown. Germline assignment: CDR1 SGHKS and CDR2 YYEKEE (reference sequence). This CDR3 is built from 15 residues. V was trimmed by 3 bases and J by 0 bases, leaving 13 bases between them. Sequencing used immunoSEQ multiplex PCR; TCRdb keeps in-frame clones, though not all of them. The sample lists tens of thousands of clones, under 65% seen once, with just over 50% in the top ten. CD8 memory pooled CD45RO+ cells and CCR7-negative CD45RA+ TemRA cells. This record belongs to a study of shared clonotypes between healthy human individuals. Broader study findings: Naive subsets tended to show greater estimated richness than memory subsets.

Sequencing was carried out using memory CD8+ T cells sorted from blood. Subset given: CD45RO+ cells pooled with CCR7-negative TemRA cells. This TCR was sampled from a man younger than 45 in good health. V usage is TRBV5-5 and J usage is TRBJ2-7, with a possible D match to TRBD2 (7 bases). The DNA of the CDR3 is TGTGCCAGCAGCTGGGGAGGGGGGAGCTCCTACGAGCAGTACTTC. Its protein is CASSWGGGSSYEQYF.